The 7 T cell receptor beta chains reported below all come from one sample, sequenced in a study of blood T cell repertoires in COVID-19. Sequencing was performed with immunoSEQ multiplex PCR; in TCRdb, only in-frame clones are kept and a portion is missing. Counted here are 300,000 to 400,000 clones, around nine tenths occurring once; the ten biggest clones make up around 3.3%. The sample was peripheral blood. These receptors all come from a woman between 18 and 29 years old who had recovered from COVID-19.

J is TRBJ1-3 and V is TRBV5-1, with D unresolved. In germline, CDR1 is SGHRS, CDR2 YFSETQ. The CDR3 covers 14 residues. The V and J ends lost 2 bases and 5 bases respectively, with 11 bases between them. The CDR3: CASSLEQPRNTIYF. Written as DNA, the CDR3 is TGCGCCAGCAGCTTAGAACAGCCGAGAAACACCATATATTTT.

The sample holds one count of this clone. The chain has TRBV6-2 or TRBV6-3 and TRBJ2-5, with 11 nucleotides matching TRBD2. The CDR3 length is 18 residues. The germline CDR1 and CDR2 sequences are MNHEY and SVGEGT. The V gene end was trimmed by 2 bases and the J gene end by 5 bases; junction bases not matched to a gene: 13. The CDR3 DNA follows: TGTGCCAGCAGTTACAAGACAGCCTGGACTAGCGGGTACGAGACCCAGTACTTC. Translating it yields CASSYKTAWTSGYETQYF.

The chain employs TRBV27 and TRBJ1-5, with D perhaps matching TRBD1 (6 bases). The CDR3 totals 13 residues. The V and J ends lost 5 bases and 7 bases respectively, with 12 bases between them. Germline loops: CDR1 MNHEY, CDR2 SMNVEV (reference sequence). DNA for the CDR3: TGTGCCAGCAGTGGCAGGGGAGGGCAGCCCCAGCATTTT. This gives the protein CASSGRGGQPQHF.

The chain recombines TRBV7-2 with TRBJ1-5; 11 nucleotides line up with TRBD1. With 1 base clipped from V and 1 base from J, the junction kept 0 bases outside the gene matches. Looked up from germline, CDR1 is SGHTA and CDR2 is FQGNSA. The CDR3 is 16 residues long. Written as DNA, the CDR3 is TGTGCCAGCAGCTTAGGGGACAGGGGGAGCAATCAGCCCCAGCATTTT. It is translated as CASSLGDRGSNQPQHF.

V and J are TRBV9 and TRBJ2-3; TRBD1 is a possible D gene (5 bases). Germline V lookup: CDR1 SGDLS, CDR2 YYNGEE. Trimming shortened V by 0 bases and J by 6 bases, and 11 bases separated the two germline ends. This CDR3 region has 14 residues. CDR3 DNA sequence: TGTGCCAGCAGCGTAGCCGAAGGGGCCGATACGCAGTATTTT. Residues: CASSVAEGADTQYF.

The V gene is TRBV18, the J gene TRBJ1-2, with D tentatively TRBD1 (6 bases). This CDR3 is 14 amino acids long. CDR1 is KGHSH, CDR2 LQKENI, per germline. V was shortened by 3 bases and J by 4 bases, with 12 bases between the two germline ends. CDR3 loop: CASSPPGASYGYTF. CDR3 in DNA: TGTGCCAGCTCACCTCCAGGGGCCAGCTATGGCTACACCTTC.

The chain couples TRBV6-2 or TRBV6-3 to TRBJ1-2; 10 nucleotides align to TRBD1. Germline V lookup: CDR1 MNHEY, CDR2 SVGEGT. V gave up 4 bases and J gave up 2 bases; unmatched junction bases: 7. This CDR3 is 16 amino acids long. The CDR3 spells CASSSTPGQGNYGYTF. The CDR3 DNA follows: TGTGCCAGCAGTTCTACCCCGGGACAGGGGAACTATGGCTACACCTTC.